Listed below are T cell receptor beta chains from one sample, sequenced in a study of shared clonotypes between healthy human individuals. Measured with immunoSEQ multiplex PCR; TCRdb has only the in-frame clones, and not every one. The sample yields about 1,500,000 clones, roughly 96% seen once. Material for sequencing was naive CD4+ T cells sorted from blood. Receptors originate from a man aged 25 to 45 in good health. Each CDR3 is given with its conserved first and last residue. Each record gives: CDR3 protein, CDR3 DNA, clone size, V gene, J gene, D gene. A D gene is named only where the DNA matches it firmly. Size values are once, few and many counts, or a class for expanded clones, and some rows have none.

CDR3: CASSRVGSGKNEQFF; DNA: TGTGCCAGCTCACGGGTTGGCAGCGGAAAGAATGAGCAGTTCTTC; size: NA; V: TRBV18; J: TRBJ2-1; D: NA
CDR3: CASSFAAGYYNEQFF; DNA: TGTGCCAGCAGCTTCGCGGCAGGTTACTACAATGAGCAGTTCTTC; size: NA; V: TRBV11-3; J: TRBJ2-1; D: NA
CDR3: CASSLRRETQYF; DNA: TGTGCCAGCAGCTTACGGCGGGAGACCCAGTACTTC; size: NA; V: TRBV11-2; J: TRBJ2-5; D: NA
CDR3: CASSLLAGGYTDTQYF; DNA: TGTGCCAGCAGTTTACTAGCGGGAGGATACACAGATACGCAGTATTTT; size: NA; V: TRBV27; J: TRBJ2-3; D: TRBD2
CDR3: CASSSYHEKLFF; DNA: TGTGCCAGCAGCTCGTACCATGAAAAACTGTTTTTT; size: NA; V: TRBV5-5; J: TRBJ1-4; D: NA
CDR3: CASSPPATWGNEQFF; DNA: TGTGCCAGCTCACCACCCGCAACGTGGGGCAATGAGCAGTTCTTC; size: few; V: TRBV18; J: TRBJ2-1; D: NA
CDR3: CASSLDRGEAGANVLTF; DNA: TGTGCCAGCAGCTTAGACAGGGGTGAGGCTGGGGCCAACGTCCTGACTTTC; size: NA; V: TRBV11-2; J: TRBJ2-6; D: NA
CDR3: CASSVGQYSYEQYF; DNA: TGTGCCAGCAGCGTCGGACAGTACTCCTACGAGCAGTACTTC; size: NA; V: TRBV7-9; J: TRBJ2-7; D: NA
CDR3: CASSLGVANYGYTF; DNA: TGTGCCAGCAGTTTAGGTGTAGCTAACTATGGCTACACCTTC; size: NA; V: TRBV28; J: TRBJ1-2; D: NA
CDR3: CASSEGEYYEQYF; DNA: TGTGCCAGCAGTGAGGGTGAATACTACGAGCAGTACTTC; size: NA; V: TRBV6-1; J: TRBJ2-7; D: NA
CDR3: CASSWTVGSYNEQFF; DNA: TGTGCCAGCAGTTGGACCGTAGGCAGTTACAATGAGCAGTTCTTC; size: NA; V: TRBV7-8; J: TRBJ2-1; D: NA
CDR3: CASSLWTSGRGGTGELFF; DNA: TGTGCCAGCAGTTTATGGACTAGCGGGAGAGGGGGCACCGGGGAGCTGTTTTTT; size: NA; V: TRBV27; J: TRBJ2-2; D: TRBD2
CDR3: CASSWGTVGANVLTF; DNA: TGTGCCAGCAGCTGGGGGACAGTGGGGGCCAACGTCCTGACTTTC; size: NA; V: TRBV5-6; J: TRBJ2-6; D: TRBD1
CDR3: CASSSTTGVEQFF; DNA: TGTGCCAGCAGCTCGACGACAGGGGTAGAGCAGTTCTTC; size: NA; V: TRBV7-2; J: TRBJ2-1; D: TRBD1
CDR3: CASSFRGGGYNEQFF; DNA: TGTGCCAGCAGTTTTCGCGGGGGGGGCTACAATGAGCAGTTCTTC; size: NA; V: TRBV27; J: TRBJ2-1; D: TRBD2
CDR3: CASSLVGRAHTGELFF; DNA: TGCGCCAGCAGCTTGGTCGGGAGGGCCCACACCGGGGAGCTGTTTTTT; size: once; V: TRBV5-1; J: TRBJ2-2; D: TRBD2
CDR3: CASSLLAGAEWEQYF; DNA: TGTGCCAGCAGCCTCTTAGCGGGGGCAGAGTGGGAGCAGTACTTC; size: NA; V: TRBV7-3; J: TRBJ2-7; D: TRBD2
CDR3: CASSLGQTTNEKLFF; DNA: TGTGCCAGCAGCTTGGGACAGACAACTAATGAAAAACTGTTTTTT; size: NA; V: TRBV5-4; J: TRBJ1-4; D: NA
CDR3: CASSFPAGLSNQPQHF; DNA: TGTGCCAGCAGTTTCCCGGCGGGACTAAGCAATCAGCCCCAGCATTTT; size: NA; V: TRBV28; J: TRBJ1-5; D: NA
CDR3: CASSLSPRDSNYEQYF; DNA: TGCGCCAGCAGCTTGAGCCCCCGGGACTCCAACTACGAGCAGTACTTC; size: NA; V: TRBV5-1; J: TRBJ2-7; D: NA
CDR3: CSVVQGPYNEQFF; DNA: TGCAGCGTTGTACAGGGTCCTTACAATGAGCAGTTCTTC; size: NA; V: TRBV29-1; J: TRBJ2-1; D: NA
CDR3: CASSEGVGEQYF; DNA: TGTGCCAGCAGTGAAGGGGTGGGCGAGCAGTACTTC; size: NA; V: TRBV2; J: TRBJ2-7; D: NA
CDR3: CASSFSSLAAAYEQYF; DNA: TGTGCCAGCAGTTTCTCCTCTCTAGCCGCCGCCTACGAGCAGTACTTC; size: NA; V: TRBV28; J: TRBJ2-7; D: NA
CDR3: CASTSVWGITTGANVLTF; DNA: NA; size: NA; V: TRBV19; J: TRBJ2-6; D: NA
CDR3: CASSLAPRGDTGELFF; DNA: TGTGCCAGCAGCTTGGCCCCGCGGGGGGACACCGGGGAGCTGTTTTTT; size: NA; V: TRBV5-6; J: TRBJ2-2; D: TRBD2
CDR3: CASSSSGYSYEQYF; DNA: TGTGCCAGCAGTTCTAGCGGTTACTCCTACGAGCAGTACTTC; size: NA; V: TRBV2; J: TRBJ2-7; D: TRBD2
CDR3: CASSRAPNRGSDQPQHF; DNA: TGTGCCAGTAGTAGGGCACCTAACAGGGGGAGCGATCAGCCCCAGCATTTT; size: NA; V: TRBV19; J: TRBJ1-5; D: TRBD1
CDR3: CASRDSSYEQYF; DNA: TGTGCCAGCAGGGACAGCTCCTACGAGCAGTACTTC; size: NA; V: TRBV6-1; J: TRBJ2-7; D: NA
CDR3: CASSAQGYEQYF; DNA: TGTGCCAGCAGTGCGCAGGGCTACGAGCAGTACTTC; size: NA; V: TRBV2; J: TRBJ2-7; D: NA
CDR3: CASSRRDGNTIYF; DNA: TGTGCCAGCTCACGCCGGGACGGAAACACCATATATTTT; size: NA; V: TRBV18; J: TRBJ1-3; D: NA
CDR3: CASSLFGQVYEQYF; DNA: TGTGCCAGCAGTTTATTTGGGCAGGTATACGAGCAGTACTTC; size: NA; V: TRBV28; J: TRBJ2-7; D: NA
CDR3: CASSPKREHSYEQYF; DNA: TGTGCCAGCAGTCCAAAGCGGGAACACTCCTACGAGCAGTACTTC; size: NA; V: TRBV6-5; J: TRBJ2-7; D: TRBD2
CDR3: CASSPNRVPGELFF; DNA: TGTGCCAGCAGCCCGAACAGGGTTCCCGGGGAGCTGTTTTTT; size: NA; V: TRBV5-4; J: TRBJ2-2; D: NA
CDR3: CASSLTREAYQETQYF; DNA: TGTGCCAGCAGCTTAACGAGGGAGGCGTACCAAGAGACCCAGTACTTC; size: NA; V: TRBV11-2; J: TRBJ2-5; D: NA